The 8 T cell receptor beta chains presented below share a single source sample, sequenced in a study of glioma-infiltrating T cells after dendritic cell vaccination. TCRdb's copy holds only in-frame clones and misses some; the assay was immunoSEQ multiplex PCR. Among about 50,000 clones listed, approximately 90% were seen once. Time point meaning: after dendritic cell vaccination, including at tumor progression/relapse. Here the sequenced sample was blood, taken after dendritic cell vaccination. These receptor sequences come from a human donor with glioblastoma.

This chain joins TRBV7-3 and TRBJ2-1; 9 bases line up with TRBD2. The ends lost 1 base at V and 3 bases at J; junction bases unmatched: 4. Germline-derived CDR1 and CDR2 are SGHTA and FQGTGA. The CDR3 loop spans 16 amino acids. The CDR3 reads CASSLMAGGDYNEQFF. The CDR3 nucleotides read TGTGCCAGCAGCTTAATGGCGGGAGGGGACTACAATGAGCAGTTCTTC.

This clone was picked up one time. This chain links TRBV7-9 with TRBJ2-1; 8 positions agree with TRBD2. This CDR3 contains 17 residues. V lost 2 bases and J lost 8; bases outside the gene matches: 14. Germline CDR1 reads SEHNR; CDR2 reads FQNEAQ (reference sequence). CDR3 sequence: CASSLPITGTRGHEQFF. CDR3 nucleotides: TGTGCCAGCAGCTTACCGATTACCGGGACTAGAGGCCATGAGCAGTTCTTC.

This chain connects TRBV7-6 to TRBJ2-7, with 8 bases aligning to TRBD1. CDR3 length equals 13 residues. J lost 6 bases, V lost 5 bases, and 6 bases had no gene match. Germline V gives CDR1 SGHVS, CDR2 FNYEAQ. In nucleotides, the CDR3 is TGTGCCAGCAGCCTCGGACAGGGAGGCGAGCAGTACTTC. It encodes CASSLGQGGEQYF. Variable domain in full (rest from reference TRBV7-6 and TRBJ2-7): GAGVSQSPRYKVTKRGQDVALRCDPISGHVSLYWYRQALGQGPEFLTYFNYEAQQDKSGLPNDRFSAERPEGSISTLTIQRTEQRDSAMYRCASSLGQGGEQYFGPGTRLTVT.

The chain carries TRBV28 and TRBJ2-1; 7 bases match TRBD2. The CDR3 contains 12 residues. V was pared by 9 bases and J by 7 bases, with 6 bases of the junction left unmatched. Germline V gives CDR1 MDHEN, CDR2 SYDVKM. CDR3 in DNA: TGTGCCAGTTCTGAAGCGGGGAATGAGCAGTTCTTC. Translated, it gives CASSEAGNEQFF.

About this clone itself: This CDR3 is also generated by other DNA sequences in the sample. The CDR3 spells CASSPRRDNEQFF. In nucleotides, the CDR3 is TGTGCCAGCAGCCCACGGAGAGACAATGAGCAGTTCTTC. The chain links TRBV7-3 to TRBJ2-1; no clear D gene. This CDR3 contains 13 residues. V was trimmed by 5 bases and J by 5 bases, leaving 10 bases between them. The germline V gene encodes CDR1 SGHTA and CDR2 FQGTGA.

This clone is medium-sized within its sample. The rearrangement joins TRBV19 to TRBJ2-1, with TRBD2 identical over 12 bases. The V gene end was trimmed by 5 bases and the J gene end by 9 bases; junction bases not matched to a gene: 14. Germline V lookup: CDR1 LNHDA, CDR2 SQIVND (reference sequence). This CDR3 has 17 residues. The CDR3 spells CASSWLAGGEILGEQFF. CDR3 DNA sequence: TGTGCCAGTAGTTGGCTAGCGGGAGGGGAAATTTTGGGTGAGCAGTTCTTC.

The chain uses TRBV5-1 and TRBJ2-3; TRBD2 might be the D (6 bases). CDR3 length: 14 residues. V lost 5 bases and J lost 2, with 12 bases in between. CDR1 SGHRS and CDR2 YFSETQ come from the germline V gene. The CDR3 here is CASRGGAVTDTQYF. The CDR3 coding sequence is TGCGCCAGCAGAGGAGGGGCCGTCACAGATACGCAGTATTTT.

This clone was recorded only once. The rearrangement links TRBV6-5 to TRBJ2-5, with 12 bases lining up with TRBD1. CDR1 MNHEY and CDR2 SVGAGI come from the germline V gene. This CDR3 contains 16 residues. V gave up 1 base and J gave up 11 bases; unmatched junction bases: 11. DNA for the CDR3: TGTGCCAGCAGTTACTGGGGGGACAGGGGGCTAGGGGAGCAGTACTTC. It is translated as CASSYWGDRGLGEQYF.